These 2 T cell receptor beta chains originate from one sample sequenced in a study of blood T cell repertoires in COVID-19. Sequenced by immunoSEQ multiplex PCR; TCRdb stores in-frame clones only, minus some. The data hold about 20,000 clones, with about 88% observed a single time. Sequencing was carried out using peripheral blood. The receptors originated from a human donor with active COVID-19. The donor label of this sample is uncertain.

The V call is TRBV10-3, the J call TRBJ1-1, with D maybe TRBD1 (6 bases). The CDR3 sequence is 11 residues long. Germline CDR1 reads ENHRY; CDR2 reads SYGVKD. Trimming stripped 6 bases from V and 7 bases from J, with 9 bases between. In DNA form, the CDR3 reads TGTGCCATCAGGACAGGATTTGAAGCTTTCTTT. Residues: CAIRTGFEAFF.

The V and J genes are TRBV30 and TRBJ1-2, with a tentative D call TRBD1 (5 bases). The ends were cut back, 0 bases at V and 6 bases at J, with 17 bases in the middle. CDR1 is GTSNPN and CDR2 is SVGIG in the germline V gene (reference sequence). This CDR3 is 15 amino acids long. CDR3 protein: CAWSVPPTVRDGYTF. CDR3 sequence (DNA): TGTGCCTGGAGTGTACCCCCGACGGTCAGGGATGGCTACACCTTC.